This TCR beta chain was identified during a study of T cell responses to AZD1222 COVID-19 vaccine. Regarding the study as a whole: Repertoires were sampled only after the peak T cell response. When two AZD1222 doses had been given, Spike-specific TCR breadth and depth rose. White British ancestry dominated among donors, who included more females, and clonal diversity was possibly underestimated. Unmutated variant regions are reportedly the target of nearly half of TCRs that are spike-specific.

Regarding this clone: Its antigen is still unknown.

Trimming pared 3 bases from V and 4 bases from J, leaving 14 bases between. The CDR3 contains 15 residues. The germline CDR1 and CDR2 sequences are KGHDR and SFDVKD. Produced via immunoSEQ multiplex PCR; TCRdb's table is partial and in-frame only. The table includes 99,000 or so clones, roughly 92% detected once. The specimen comprised peripheral blood, sampled on day 0 of AZD1222 vaccination. The sequence derives from an adult in good health. The chain links TRBV24-1 to TRBJ1-2; tentative D call: TRBD1 (5 bases). Here the CDR3 DNA reads TGTGCCACCAGTGATGTTCAATCTGACAGCTATGGCTACACCTTC. It codes for CATSDVQSDSYGYTF.